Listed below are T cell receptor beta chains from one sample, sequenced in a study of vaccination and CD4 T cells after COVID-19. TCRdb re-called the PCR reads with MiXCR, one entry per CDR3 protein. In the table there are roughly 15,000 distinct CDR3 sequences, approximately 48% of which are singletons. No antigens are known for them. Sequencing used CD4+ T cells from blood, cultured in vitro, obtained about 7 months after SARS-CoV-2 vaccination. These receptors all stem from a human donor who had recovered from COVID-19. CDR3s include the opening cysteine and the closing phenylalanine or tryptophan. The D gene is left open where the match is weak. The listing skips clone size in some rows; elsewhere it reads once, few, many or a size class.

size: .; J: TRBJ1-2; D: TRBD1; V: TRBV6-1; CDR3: CASRDRENYGYTF; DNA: TGTGCCAGCAGGGACAGGGAAAACTATGGCTACACCTTC
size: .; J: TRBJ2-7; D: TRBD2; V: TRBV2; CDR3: CASTAGGPAEYF; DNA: TGTGCCAGCACGGCGGGGGGGCCGGCAGAGTACTTC
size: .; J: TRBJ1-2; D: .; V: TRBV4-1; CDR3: CASSTPGLARSTF; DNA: TGCGCCAGCAGCACCCCGGGCCTCGCTCGGTCCACCTTC
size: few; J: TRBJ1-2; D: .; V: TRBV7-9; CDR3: CASSFPGAPRGYTF; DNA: TGTGCCAGCAGCTTTCCTGGAGCCCCTAGAGGCTACACCTTC
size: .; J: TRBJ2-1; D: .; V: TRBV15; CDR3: CATSRDLRTEQFF; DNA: TGTGCCACCAGCAGAGATCTACGTACTGAGCAGTTCTTC
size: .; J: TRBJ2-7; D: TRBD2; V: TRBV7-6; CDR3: CASSSAGGAEQYF; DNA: TGTGCTAGCAGCTCAGCGGGAGGTGCCGAGCAGTACTTC
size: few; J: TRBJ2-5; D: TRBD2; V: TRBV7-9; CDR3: CASSWRRLAGDETQYF; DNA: TGTGCCAGCAGCTGGAGAAGACTAGCGGGAGATGAGACCCAGTACTTC
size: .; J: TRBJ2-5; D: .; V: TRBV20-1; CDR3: CSAKNQETQYF; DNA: TGCAGTGCCAAAAACCAAGAGACCCAGTACTTC
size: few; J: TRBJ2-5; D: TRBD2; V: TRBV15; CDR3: CATSKRLADQETQYF; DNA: TGTGCCACCAGCAAAAGACTAGCGGACCAAGAGACCCAGTACTTC
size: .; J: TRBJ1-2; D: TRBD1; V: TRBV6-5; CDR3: CASSLKGQNYGYTF; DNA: TGTGCCAGCAGTTTAAAGGGACAGAACTATGGCTACACCTTC
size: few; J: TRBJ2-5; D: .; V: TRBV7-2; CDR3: CASSLGGVDWETQYF; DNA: TGTGCCAGCAGCTTAGGTGGGGTGGATTGGGAGACCCAGTACTTC
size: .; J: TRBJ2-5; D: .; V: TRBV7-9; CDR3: CASSLDWGAPGETQYF; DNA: TGTGCCAGCAGCTTGGACTGGGGAGCCCCTGGGGAGACCCAGTACTTC
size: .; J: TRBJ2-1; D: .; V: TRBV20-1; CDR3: CSARWDSSTHEQFF; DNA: TGCAGTGCTAGGTGGGACTCCTCGACCCATGAGCAGTTCTTC
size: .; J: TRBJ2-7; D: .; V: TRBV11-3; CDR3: CASSLGGKRYEQYF; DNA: TGTGCCAGCAGCTTAGGGGGAAAGAGGTACGAGCAGTACTTC
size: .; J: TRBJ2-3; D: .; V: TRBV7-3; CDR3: CASSPGTVTDTQYF; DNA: TGTGCCAGCAGCCCCGGGACCGTCACAGATACGCAGTATTTT
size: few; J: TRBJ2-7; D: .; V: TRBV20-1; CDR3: CSALRSGYEQYF; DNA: TGCAGTGCCTTGAGGTCCGGCTACGAGCAGTACTTC
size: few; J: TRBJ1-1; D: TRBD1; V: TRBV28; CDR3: CASSLSTGGIGEAFF; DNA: TGTGCCAGCAGTTTGAGTACAGGGGGCATCGGAGAAGCTTTCTTT
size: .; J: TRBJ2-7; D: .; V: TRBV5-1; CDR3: CASSLETGAYYEQYF; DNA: TGCGCCAGCAGCTTGGAAACGGGGGCGTACTACGAGCAGTACTTC
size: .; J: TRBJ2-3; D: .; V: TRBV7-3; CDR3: CASSVQLRDTQYF; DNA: TGTGCCAGCAGCGTTCAACTTCGAGATACGCAGTATTTT
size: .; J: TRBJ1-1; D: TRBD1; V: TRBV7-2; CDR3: CASSLDGQGREAFF; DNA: TGTGCCAGCAGCTTAGACGGACAGGGGCGTGAAGCTTTCTTT
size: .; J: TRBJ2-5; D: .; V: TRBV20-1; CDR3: CSAKQETQYF; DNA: TGCAGTGCTAAGCAAGAGACCCAGTACTTC